This T cell receptor beta chain was observed in a study of technical replicates of blood from several donors. Trimming shortened V by 7 bases and J by 11 bases, and 34 bases separated the two germline ends. In germline, CDR1 is SGHDT, CDR2 YYEEEE. The CDR3 runs 17 residues. TCRdb's copy holds only in-frame clones and misses some; the assay was immunoSEQ multiplex PCR. The profile shows over 75,000 clones, approximately 97% of them singletons. The sequencing sample was made of T cells isolated from PBMCs. V usage is TRBV5-6 and J usage is TRBJ2-7, with TRBD1 as a possible D gene (6 bases). The receptor's source is a human donor in good health. Here the CDR3 DNA reads TGTGCCAGCTCCTCTCTTTATACCGGGACAAGTTTCCTGAGTGAGTACTTC. This encodes CASSSLYTGTSFLSEYF. The entire variable domain, with the rest obtained from reference TRBV5-6 and TRBJ2-7, is as follows: DAGVTQSPTHLIKTRGQQVTLRCSPKSGHDTVSWYQQALGQGPQFIFQYYEEEERQRGNFPDRFSGHQFPNYSSELNVNALLLGDSALYLCASSSLYTGTSFLSEYFGPGTRLTVT.